The present T cell receptor (beta chain) was sequenced within a study of blood T cell repertoires in COVID-19. Study as a whole: PBMCs, B-cell-depleted T cells, or T cells provided the cDNA or gDNA that made up the material.

Trimming cost V 10 bases and J 0 bases, with 12 bases left between them. The CDR3 contains 14 residues. Looked up from germline, CDR1 is LNHDA and CDR2 is SQIVND (reference sequence). Using immunoSEQ multiplex PCR, the repertoire was profiled, and TCRdb retains in-frame clones only, with some absent. The repertoire holds some 230,000 clones, with about 80% as singletons. Sequencing was carried out using peripheral blood. V gene TRBV19 combines with J gene TRBJ2-2, with D perhaps TRBD1 (5 bases). The receptor's source is a woman between 55 and 75 years old with acute or convalescent COVID-19. CDR3 protein: CATDGQTNTGELFF. DNA of the CDR3: TGTGCCACCGACGGACAAACGAACACCGGGGAGCTGTTTTTT.